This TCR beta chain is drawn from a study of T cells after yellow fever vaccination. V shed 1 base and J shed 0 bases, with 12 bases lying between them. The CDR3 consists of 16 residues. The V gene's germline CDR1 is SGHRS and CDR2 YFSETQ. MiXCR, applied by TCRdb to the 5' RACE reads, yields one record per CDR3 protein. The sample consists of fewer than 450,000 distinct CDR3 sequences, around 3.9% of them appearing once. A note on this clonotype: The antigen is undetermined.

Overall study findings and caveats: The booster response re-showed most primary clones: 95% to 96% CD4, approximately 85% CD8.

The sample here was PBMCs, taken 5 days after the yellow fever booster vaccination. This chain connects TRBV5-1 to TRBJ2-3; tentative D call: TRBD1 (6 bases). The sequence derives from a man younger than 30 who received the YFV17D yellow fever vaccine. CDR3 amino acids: CASSLRGQHSTDTQYF. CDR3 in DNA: TGCGCCAGCAGCTTGAGGGGACAACATAGCACAGATACGCAGTATTTT.